These 3 T cell receptor beta chains share one sample of origin, sequenced in a study of T cell clonotyping in hematopoietic cell transplantation (dated by TCRdb to the early 2020s). The receptor library was made with the immunoSEQ multiplex PCR assay. Here the immuneACCESS table is served through TCRdb, limited to in-frame sequences with V and J called. Missing clones are a known gap in these copies; in checked studies unresolved V genes cover under half, and the rest lacks a known reason. This sample holds 25,000 to 30,000 clones; about 90% were observed only once. The ten top clones hold about 10% of the sample. The sample's time point, from its label and the paper: 100 days after allo-HCT. Specimen: PBMCs, collected 100 days after allogeneic stem cell transplant. The receptors stem from a female patient aged 50-60 years who had an allogeneic stem cell transplant from a related donor, so the T cells may come from the graft donor. Some clones in this sample may be carry-over from other donors' samples.

The chain carries TRBV6-1 and TRBJ1-1; 7 positions match TRBD1. The CDR3 sequence is 14 residues long. The ends lost 2 bases at V and 8 bases at J; junction bases unmatched: 8. Germline V gene data show CDR1 as MNHNS and CDR2 as SASEGT. CDR3 sequence (DNA): TGTGCCAGCAGTGAATGGGGGCCAGGGGGAGAAGCTTTCTTT. This encodes CASSEWGPGGEAFF.

The rearrangement links TRBV29-1 to TRBJ1-1, with D maybe TRBD1 (5 bases). The CDR3 has 16 amino acids. Between the trimmed V and J ends, which lost 4 bases and 1 base, there was a span of 19 bases. Per germline, CDR1 SQVTM and CDR2 ANQGSEA. CDR3 region: CSVAGFLGGTNTEAFF. The DNA for the CDR3 is TGCAGCGTTGCAGGGTTCCTGGGGGGGACGAACACTGAAGCTTTCTTT.

This rearrangement joins TRBV6-1 to TRBJ2-7; 7 bases match TRBD1. V dropped 3 bases and J dropped 1; count of bases not matched to a gene: 9. The germline V gene has CDR1 MNHNS and CDR2 SASEGT. This CDR3 region has 16 residues. The CDR3 loop is CASSETYRGPSYEQYF. CDR3 DNA: TGTGCCAGCAGTGAGACTTACAGGGGCCCTTCCTACGAGCAGTACTTC.